The 32 T cell receptor beta chains in this list originate from one sample, sequenced in a study of radiotherapy plus CTLA-4 blockade in lung cancer. Libraries were prepared by immunoSEQ multiplex PCR; TCRdb keeps only in-frame clonotypes and omits some of them. The sample lists over 70,000 clones, around 88% occurring once. Sequencing used peripheral blood, obtained from a patient treated with radiotherapy plus ipilimumab. These receptors were taken from a human donor with non-small cell lung cancer who had a partial response to radiotherapy plus ipilimumab.

The rearrangement links TRBV2 to TRBJ1-4, with D tentatively TRBD1 (6 bases). V lost 3 bases, J lost 6 bases, and 11 bases lay in between. This CDR3 contains 14 residues. Germline V gene lookup returns CDR1 SNHLY and CDR2 FYNNEI. This chain's CDR3 is CASSDGGRYEKLFF. The CDR3 bases are TGTGCCAGCAGTGACGGGGGGCGATATGAAAAACTGTTTTTT.

The gene calls are TRBV2 and TRBJ2-1, with 9 bases identical to TRBD1. This CDR3 is 15 amino acids long. Germline CDR1 is SNHLY and CDR2 is FYNNEI. The V gene end was trimmed by 4 bases and the J gene end by 8 bases; junction bases not matched to a gene: 9. The CDR3 DNA is TGTGCCAGCAGTGGAAGGGACAGGGCGAACTATGAGCAGTTCTTC. Translation gives CASSGRDRANYEQFF.

This CDR3 reads CSVEGTPEANYGYTF. In DNA, the CDR3 is TGCAGCGTTGAAGGGACACCTGAAGCTAACTATGGCTACACCTTC. The chain uses TRBV29-1 and TRBJ1-2; a weak D match, TRBD1 (5 bases). Germline values: CDR1 SQVTM, CDR2 ANQGSEA. The CDR3 consists of 15 residues. Trimming removed 1 base from V and 0 bases from J, with 12 bases in between.

This clone was picked up one time. An end of the junction does not agree with germline; a read error may underlie this. This chain links TRBV7-3 with TRBJ2-1; 9 nucleotides match TRBD1. CDR3 length: 16 amino acids. Looked up from germline, CDR1 is SGHTA and CDR2 is FQGTGA. The DNA of the CDR3 is TGTGCCAGCAGCCTAACATCCGGGACAGGGAGCAATGAGCAGTTCTTC. It encodes CASSLTSGTGSNEQFF.

The chain uses TRBV10-2 and TRBJ2-1; D not certain. The CDR3 runs 12 residues. Trimming removed 1 base at V and 9 bases at J, with 7 bases between. Germline CDR1 reads WSHSY; CDR2 reads SAAADI. The CDR3 sequence: CASSELRGEQFF. In DNA, the CDR3 is TGCGCCAGCAGTGAGTTAAGAGGTGAGCAGTTCTTC.

J is TRBJ2-1 and V is TRBV5-1, with 8 bases aligning to TRBD1. This CDR3 comprises 17 residues. CDR1 is SGHRS, CDR2 YFSETQ, per germline. Losses at the gene ends were 0 bases for V and 9 bases for J; bases not matched to a gene: 14. This chain's CDR3 is CASSLGPRDRFPAEQFF. CDR3 bases: TGCGCCAGCAGCTTGGGGCCCCGGGACAGGTTCCCGGCTGAGCAGTTCTTC.

The CDR3 loop reads CASSNRGNSNQPQYF. In nucleotides, the CDR3 is TGTGCCAGCAGCAACAGGGGAAATAGCAATCAGCCCCAGTATTTT. The V call is TRBV6-9, the J call TRBJ1-5, with 7 bases that match TRBD1. Near its end, the DNA agrees better with TRBJ2-3, so the J call may be wrong. This CDR3 has 15 amino acids. Germline CDR1 MNHGY, CDR2 SVAAGI.

V and J are TRBV19 and TRBJ2-3, with TRBD2 matching over 7 bases. In germline, CDR1 is LNHDA, CDR2 SQIVND (reference sequence). Trimming took 3 bases from V and 1 from J; bases not matched to a gene: 13. The CDR3 contains 18 residues. CDR3 protein: CASSMRAGPTRGTDTQYF. Here the CDR3 DNA reads TGTGCCAGTAGTATGAGAGCGGGACCCACGCGGGGCACAGATACGCAGTATTTT.

This clone was detected a few times. The CDR3 loop reads CASSFRDRGDQPQHF. For the CDR3, the DNA is TGTGCCAGTAGTTTCCGGGACAGAGGTGATCAGCCCCAGCATTTT. The chain employs TRBV19 and TRBJ1-5; 7 positions match TRBD1. V dropped 5 bases and J dropped 5; count of bases not matched to a gene: 9. CDR3 length equals 15 residues. CDR1 LNHDA and CDR2 SQIVND come from the germline V gene (reference sequence).

The chain uses TRBV9 and TRBJ2-3; the D is unclear. CDR1 and CDR2 (germline): SGDLS, YYNGEE. The CDR3 runs to 15 residues. V dropped 6 bases and J dropped 1 base, with 15 bases sitting between them. CDR3: CASTQTPSGTDTQYF. CDR3 DNA: TGTGCCAGCACTCAGACTCCATCCGGCACAGATACGCAGTATTTT.

The chain combines TRBV27 with TRBJ2-1; tentative D call: TRBD1 (6 bases). The ends were cut back, 6 bases at V and 2 bases at J, with 14 bases in the middle. Germline V lookup: CDR1 MNHEY, CDR2 SMNVEV (reference sequence). There are 15 residues in the CDR3. DNA for the CDR3: TGTGCCAGCAGGATACAGGGTATGACCTACAATGAGCAGTTCTTC. Its protein product is CASRIQGMTYNEQFF.

The CDR3 nucleotides are TGTGCCAGCAGTGCAGGGGGGTATCAGCCCCAGCATTTT. This gives the protein CASSAGGYQPQHF. This rearrangement joins TRBV6-1 to TRBJ1-5, with TRBD1 identical over 7 bases. From germline, CDR1 is MNHNS and CDR2 SASEGT. J gave up 5 bases and V 4 bases, and 2 bases lay outside the gene matches. The CDR3 length is 13 residues.

The gene calls are TRBV4-1 and TRBJ2-1; TRBD2 matches 12 bases. V was clipped by 0 bases and J by 8 bases; unmatched bases: 11. This CDR3 contains 18 residues. The germline gives CDR1 MGHRA, CDR2 YSYEKL. The CDR3: CASSQDLLTSGRIDEQFF. CDR3 DNA sequence: TGCGCCAGCAGCCAAGATCTGCTCACTAGCGGGAGGATAGATGAGCAGTTCTTC.

This sequence joins TRBV19 and TRBJ2-5; 8 bases are shared with TRBD1. The CDR3 consists of 14 residues. Germline CDR1 reads LNHDA; CDR2 reads SQIVND (reference sequence). The ends lost 2 bases at V and 7 bases at J; junction bases unmatched: 6. CDR3 DNA: TGTGCCAGTAGTATACAGGGGGCAAAGGCGACCCAGTACTTC. Encoded protein: CASSIQGAKATQYF.

The chain carries TRBV5-1 and TRBJ2-4; D gene ambiguous. Germline CDR1 SGHRS, CDR2 YFSETQ. This CDR3 contains 17 residues. V gave up 0 bases and J gave up 0 bases, with 13 bases separating them. CDR3 amino acids: CASSLAYGDLAKNIQYF. The CDR3 DNA reads as TGCGCCAGCAGCTTGGCCTATGGAGACCTAGCCAAAAACATTCAGTACTTC.

The V and J genes are TRBV10-3 and TRBJ2-1; 10 positions agree with TRBD1. Germline V gene sequence: CDR1 ENHRY, CDR2 SYGVKD. Losses at the gene ends were 6 bases for V and 7 bases for J; bases not matched to a gene: 6. The CDR3 is made up of 14 amino acids. CDR3 coding DNA: TGTGCCATCAGGGGGACAGGGGATGAAAATGAGCAGTTCTTC. Translated: CAIRGTGDENEQFF.

The chain is built from TRBV29-1 and TRBJ1-2; no firm D call. The CDR3 is made up of 12 amino acids. Germline loops: CDR1 SQVTM, CDR2 ANQGSEA. The germline V and J ends were trimmed by 3 bases and 6 bases, with 11 bases remaining between them. The CDR3 here is CSVEVLADGYTF. The CDR3 coding sequence is TGCAGCGTTGAGGTACTAGCCGATGGCTACACCTTC.

The chain links TRBV6-5 to TRBJ1-3; D is perhaps TRBD1 (5 bases). Looked up from germline, CDR1 is MNHEY and CDR2 is SVGAGI. The CDR3 runs 15 residues. V was trimmed by 3 bases and J by 3 bases, leaving 12 bases between them. The CDR3 DNA follows: TGTGCCAGCAGTTATTGGGGGGGGTTTGGAAACACCATATATTTT. Amino acids: CASSYWGGFGNTIYF.

The V gene is TRBV27, the J gene TRBJ1-6, with 12 bases matching TRBD1. The CDR3 loop spans 17 amino acids. The junction had 9 bases not matched to a gene; V was cut back by 3 bases and J by 9 bases. Per the germline V gene, CDR1 is MNHEY and CDR2 is SMNVEV (reference sequence). CDR3 sequence (DNA): TGTGCCAGCAGTTTTGGGACAGGGGGCGGATGGAGTTCACCCCTCCACTTT. Amino acid sequence: CASSFGTGGGWSSPLHF.

V usage is TRBV28 and J usage is TRBJ2-7; 8 positions match TRBD1. Germline loops: CDR1 MDHEN, CDR2 SYDVKM. This CDR3 has 15 amino acids. V was clipped by 6 bases and J by 4 bases; unmatched bases: 11. In DNA, the CDR3 is TGTGCCAGCAGACGCGACAGGGGTAGTGTTTACGAGCAGTACTTC. The encoded protein is CASRRDRGSVYEQYF.

The rearrangement joins TRBV19 to TRBJ2-5; 8 bases fit TRBD1. Trimming cost V 5 bases and J 5 bases; bases outside gene matches: 10. Germline CDR1 reads LNHDA; CDR2 reads SQIVND (reference sequence). CDR3 length: 15 amino acids. The CDR3 DNA follows: TGTGCCAGTAGTCTACGGACAGGGCGCGCGGAGACCCAGTACTTC. It is translated as CASSLRTGRAETQYF.

This rearrangement joins TRBV6-5 to TRBJ1-1, with 10 nucleotides matching TRBD1. CDR3 length: 13 residues. The germline CDR1 and CDR2 sequences are MNHEY and SVGAGI. J lost 5 bases, V lost 5 bases, and 2 bases had no gene match. The CDR3 nucleotides are TGTGCCAGCAGTGACAGGGGGCGAACTGAAGCTTTCTTT. Its protein product is CASSDRGRTEAFF.

The V and J genes are TRBV7-3 and TRBJ2-3; 8 bases map to TRBD1. The CDR3 loop spans 16 amino acids. Looked up from germline, CDR1 is SGHTA and CDR2 is FQGTGA. With V trimmed by 1 base and J by 5 bases, 8 bases remained unmatched. The CDR3 is CASSLKGSGGQDTQYF. The CDR3 bases are TGTGCCAGCAGCTTAAAGGGGTCAGGGGGCCAAGATACGCAGTATTTT.

CDR3 region: CASSLEALLSYEQYF. The CDR3 DNA follows: TGTGCCAGCAGCTTAGAAGCCCTATTGTCCTACGAGCAGTACTTC. This sequence joins TRBV7-9 and TRBJ2-7; D gene ambiguous. V lost 1 base, J lost 1 base, and 11 bases lay in between. The CDR3 length is 15 residues. In germline, CDR1 is SEHNR, CDR2 FQNEAQ (reference sequence).

The J gene is TRBJ2-1, the V gene TRBV7-3; 9 nucleotides align to TRBD2. Germline V gene data show CDR1 as SGHTA and CDR2 as FQGTGA. After removal of 8 bases from V and 3 bases from J, the junction contained 8 bases not matched to a gene. The CDR3 loop spans 15 amino acids. CDR3 nucleotide sequence: TGTGCCAGCCGAAGCGGGAGGTTGATCTACAATGAGCAGTTCTTC. Translation gives CASRSGRLIYNEQFF.

This chain connects TRBV7-8 to TRBJ2-1, with D possibly TRBD2 on 6 matching bases. In germline, CDR1 is SGHVS, CDR2 FQNEAQ. Trimming took off 2 bases at V and 0 bases at J, with 14 bases between the two ends. The CDR3 covers 17 residues. This chain's CDR3 is CASSLSWAGSSYNEQFF. The CDR3 DNA reads TGTGCCAGCAGCTTATCCTGGGCGGGGAGCTCCTACAATGAGCAGTTCTTC.

The chain uses TRBV30 and TRBJ1-3; perhaps TRBD1 as D (6 bases). The CDR3 spans 16 residues. V lost 4 bases, J lost 0 bases, and 16 bases lay in between. The V gene's germline CDR1 is GTSNPN and CDR2 SVGIG (reference sequence). CDR3 residues: CAWKVAGAVSGNTIYF. As DNA, the CDR3 is TGTGCCTGGAAGGTGGCAGGGGCTGTCTCTGGAAACACCATATATTTT. The complete variable domain, with remaining parts taken from reference TRBV30 and TRBJ1-3, reads SQTIHQWPATLVQPVGSPLSLECTVEGTSNPNLYWYRQAAGRGLQLLFYSVGIGQISSEVPQNLSASRPQDRQFILSSKKLLLSDSGFYLCAWKVAGAVSGNTIYFGEGSWLTVV.

A few counts support this clone. This chain uses TRBV19 with TRBJ1-2; 11 bases are shared with TRBD1. After removal of 6 bases from V and 1 base from J, the junction contained 10 bases not matched to a gene. Germline loops: CDR1 LNHDA, CDR2 SQIVND (reference sequence). This CDR3 spans 17 amino acids. CDR3: CASSRTGGGKSNYGYTF. CDR3 bases: TGTGCCAGTAGCCGGACAGGGGGCGGAAAAAGTAACTATGGCTACACCTTC.

This clone was found a few times. This sequence joins TRBV28 and TRBJ1-3; unclear D gene. Trimming took 5 bases from V and 9 from J, leaving 8 bases between them. The CDR3 has 11 amino acids. The germline V gene encodes CDR1 MDHEN and CDR2 SYDVKM. CDR3 sequence: CASSERVTIYF. The CDR3 DNA reads as TGTGCCAGCAGTGAGAGGGTCACCATATATTTT.

In this sample, this clone turned up once. The chain couples TRBV5-1 to TRBJ2-6; 9 bases map to TRBD1. The CDR3 length is 14 residues. The germline V gene encodes CDR1 SGHRS and CDR2 YFSETQ. Trimming cost V 9 bases and J 4 bases; bases outside gene matches: 5. CDR3 sequence: CATRTGAGANVLTF. The CDR3 DNA is TGCGCCACCAGGACAGGGGCCGGGGCCAACGTCCTGACTTTC.

This clone was recorded once. The chain joins TRBV5-1 to TRBJ2-2; D might be TRBD1 (5 bases). Trimming removed 4 bases from V and 1 base from J, with 17 bases in between. This CDR3 comprises 17 residues. Germline CDR1 SGHRS, CDR2 YFSETQ. The CDR3 loop reads CASSPAQGILNTGELFF. CDR3 nucleotide sequence: TGCGCCAGCAGCCCGGCCCAGGGAATCTTGAACACCGGGGAGCTGTTTTTT.

This clone showed up just a few times. This rearrangement joins TRBV10-3 to TRBJ2-1; TRBD1 matches 10 bases. The CDR3 is 14 amino acids. Germline lookup yields CDR1 ENHRY and CDR2 SYGVKD. With V trimmed by 9 bases and J by 15 bases, 17 bases remained unmatched. This CDR3 is CAIRKTPGTGVPFF. DNA for the CDR3: TGTGCCATACGAAAAACCCCCGGGACAGGGGTTCCGTTCTTC.